This TCR beta chain came from a study of T cells after posttransplantation cyclophosphamide. Findings and caveats of the study: Recipient CMV seropositivity and CMV reactivation strongly tracked TRB clonality.

This clone was recorded many times. Its cognate antigen is unknown. The data were produced by immunoSEQ multiplex PCR, yet TCRdb's version contains in-frame clones alone and is incomplete. The table lists 3,000 to 3,500 clones, with no singletons. This CDR3 region has 12 residues. V lost 3 bases and J lost 7, with 7 bases in between. Busulfan-fludarabine conditioning, marrow transplant, and cyclophosphamide on days +3 and +4 were administered. The chain employs TRBV12-3 or TRBV12-4 and TRBJ1-5; D uncertain. The TCR comes from a female patient in her thirties or forties who received an allogeneic stem cell transplant from a related donor, was CMV-positive, and had no GVHD. Certain T cells may be donor cells from the graft. The sequencing used PBMCs, collected 84 days after allogeneic stem cell transplant with posttransplant cyclophosphamide. The CDR3 is CASSLEGQPQHF. CDR3 DNA: TGTGCCAGCAGTTTGGAGGGCCAGCCCCAGCATTTT.